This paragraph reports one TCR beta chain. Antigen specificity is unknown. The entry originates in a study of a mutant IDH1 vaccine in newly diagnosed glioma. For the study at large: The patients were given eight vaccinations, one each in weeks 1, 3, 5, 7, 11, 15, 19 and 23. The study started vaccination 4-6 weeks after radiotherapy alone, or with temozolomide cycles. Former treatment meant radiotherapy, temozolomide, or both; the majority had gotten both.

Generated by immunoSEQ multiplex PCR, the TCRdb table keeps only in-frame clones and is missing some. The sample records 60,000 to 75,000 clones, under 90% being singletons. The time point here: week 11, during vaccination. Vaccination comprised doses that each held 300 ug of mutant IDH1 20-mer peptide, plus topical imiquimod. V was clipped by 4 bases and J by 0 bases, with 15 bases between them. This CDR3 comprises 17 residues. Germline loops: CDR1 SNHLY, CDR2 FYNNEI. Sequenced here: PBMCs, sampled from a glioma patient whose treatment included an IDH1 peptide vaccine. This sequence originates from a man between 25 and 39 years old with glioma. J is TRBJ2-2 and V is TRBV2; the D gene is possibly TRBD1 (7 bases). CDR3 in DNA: TGTGCCAGCAGTGCAGGGGGGCGGGAATCGAACACCGGGGAGCTGTTTTTT. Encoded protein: CASSAGGRESNTGELFF.